This T cell receptor (beta chain) originates from a study of shared clonotypes between healthy human individuals. Study-level points and caveats: Blood was the sole source, and tissue repertoires probably differ.

It was into CD45RA+ naive and CD45RA-negative memory subsets that the CD4+ cells were split. This clone was seen a few times. Its target is not known. Germline V gene sequence: CDR1 DFQATT, CDR2 SNEGSKA (reference sequence). The CDR3 is 11 residues long. As originally analysed: ImmunoSEQ junction-only sequences lacked quality scores, so their filtering differed. TCRdb keeps only in-frame clones here, not all; method: immunoSEQ multiplex PCR. The V and J calls and clone size come from that table; D and trimming were worked out from the DNA. The repertoire has about a million clones, 70% to 85% of them found once; the top ten carry 0.89%.

The sequence was collected from a man between 18 and 29 years old in good health. Some clones in this sample may be carry-over from other donors' samples. V and J are TRBV20-1 and TRBJ2-7; 11 nucleotides match TRBD1. What was sequenced was memory CD4+ T cells from PBMCs. Subset denoted: CD45RA-negative fraction. CDR3 in DNA: TGCGGGACAGGGGGCTCCTACGAGCAGTACTTC. Protein product: CGTGGSYEQYF.